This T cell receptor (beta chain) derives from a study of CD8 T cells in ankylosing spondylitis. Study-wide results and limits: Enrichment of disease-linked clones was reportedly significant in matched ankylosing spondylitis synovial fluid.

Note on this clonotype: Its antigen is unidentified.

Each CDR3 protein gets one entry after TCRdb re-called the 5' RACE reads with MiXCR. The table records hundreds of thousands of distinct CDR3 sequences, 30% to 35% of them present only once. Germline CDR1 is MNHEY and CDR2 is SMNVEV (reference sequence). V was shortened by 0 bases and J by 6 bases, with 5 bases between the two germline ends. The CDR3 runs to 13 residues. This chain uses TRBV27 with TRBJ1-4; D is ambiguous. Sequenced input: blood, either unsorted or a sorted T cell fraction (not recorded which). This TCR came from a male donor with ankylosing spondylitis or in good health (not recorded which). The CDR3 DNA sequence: TGTGCCAGCAGTTTATCGCCCCATGAAAAACTGTTTTTT. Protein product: CASSLSPHEKLFF.